This record concerns one T cell receptor beta chain sequence. This specimen comes from a study of TIL therapy for anti-PD-1-resistant metastatic lung cancer. Time point noted: pre-treatment sample, taken before nivolumab and TIL therapy. The immunoSEQ assay was v3. Method: immunoSEQ multiplex PCR; TCRdb's copy keeps in-frame clones and lacks some. Among under 20,000 clones listed, over 60% were seen once. This CDR3 has 15 amino acids. Germline CDR1 and CDR2: KGHSH and LQKENI. The J segment lost 2 bases and the V segment lost 4 bases, leaving 6 bases of the junction unmatched. This specimen was blood, taken at baseline. This TCR was sampled from a person between 25 and 80 years old with non-small cell lung cancer. This chain connects TRBV18 to TRBJ2-5; 8 positions agree with TRBD2. CDR3 amino acids: CASSHDSGVQETQYF. CDR3 nucleotide sequence: TGTGCCAGCTCACATGATAGCGGGGTACAAGAGACCCAGTACTTC.